A selection of T cell receptor beta chains follows, all from one sample in a study of T cell repertoires in cytomegalovirus infection. One entry per CDR3 protein results from TCRdb running MiXCR on the reads. Seen here are hundreds of thousands of distinct CDR3 sequences, around 32% observed once, and the top ten hold 15% to 20%. What these receptors recognize is not known. This specimen consisted of cultured PBMCs, obtained from culture after CMV antigen stimulation. Receptor source: a human donor in good health (CMV status not recorded). Some clones in this sample may be carry-over from other donors' samples. The CDR3 runs from the conserved cysteine through the conserved F or W. The order of the fields is clone size, V gene, D gene, J gene, CDR3 DNA, CDR3 protein. The D gene is left open where the match is weak. Clone sizes are given selectively: once, few, many, or a class where the clone is expanded.

few	TRBV20-1	TRBD1	TRBJ2-7	TGCAGTGCTATCAACCCCAACAGGGGTGGCGACGAGCAGTACTTC	CSAINPNRGGDEQYF
NA	TRBV14	NA	TRBJ2-3	TGTGCCAGCAGCCAGTATTTCAGAGATACGCAGTATTTT	CASSQYFRDTQYF
once	TRBV11-3	NA	TRBJ2-1	TGTGCCAGCAGCTTAGAGGGCTCCGCTGAGCAGTTCTTC	CASSLEGSAEQFF
NA	TRBV6-1	NA	TRBJ1-5	TGTGCCAGCAGTGAAAGTCCCGGGGGGGACCAGCCCCAGCATTTT	CASSESPGGDQPQHF
NA	TRBV7-4	NA	TRBJ1-6	TGTGCCAGCAGCTTCGGTAGTAGCTCCTATAATTCACCCCTCCACTTT	CASSFGSSSYNSPLHF
NA	TRBV6-5	NA	TRBJ2-1	TGTGCCAGCAGTTACTCCGGGGGGCGCAATGAGCAGTTCTTC	CASSYSGGRNEQFF
NA	TRBV29-1	NA	TRBJ2-1	TGCAGCGCCGCAGCGGGACAGGTCGATGAGCAGTTCTTC	CSAAAGQVDEQFF
few	TRBV7-8	NA	TRBJ2-5	TGTGCCAGCAGCGGAATAACAGGGAGGGAGACCCAGTACTTC	CASSGITGRETQYF
few	TRBV7-2	TRBD2	TRBJ2-5	TGTGCCAGCCTCCGGGGCGGGAGGGAGACCCAGTACTTC	CASLRGGRETQYF
NA	TRBV5-4	NA	TRBJ2-7	TGTGCCAGCAGTTCACGCCGGGGGGCGACCTACGAGCAGTACTTC	CASSSRRGATYEQYF
few	TRBV7-2	NA	TRBJ2-2	TGTGCCAGCAGCGGGTGGAAGACCGGGGAGCTGTTTTTT	CASSGWKTGELFF
NA	TRBV11-2	TRBD2	TRBJ2-3	TGTGCCAGCAGCCCTTTAGAGGGACTAGCGTTTGCTAGCACAGATACGCAGTATTTT	CASSPLEGLAFASTDTQYF
NA	TRBV7-2	TRBD2	TRBJ2-7	TGTGCCAGCAGCTTTCGGGGCGGGAGGGGCTACGAGCAGTACTTC	CASSFRGGRGYEQYF
many	TRBV7-9	NA	TRBJ1-5	TGTGCCAGCAGCCAGGGCAATCAGCCCCAGCATTTT	CASSQGNQPQHF
NA	TRBV2	NA	TRBJ2-1	TGTGCCAGCACCTCCGACGGACTAACCCTATTC	CASTSDGLTLF
many	TRBV7-2	TRBD1	TRBJ1-6	TGTGCCAGCAGCGCAGGACAGGGGACCTCACCCCTCCACTTT	CASSAGQGTSPLHF
few	TRBV11-2	NA	TRBJ1-6	TGTGCCAGCAGCTTAGGGGCAGAGTCACTCCACTTT	CASSLGAESLHF
NA	TRBV20-1	TRBD2	TRBJ2-1	TGCAGTGCCTCAGCGGGAGGGCCTTTAGGCAATGAGCAGTTCTTC	CSASAGGPLGNEQFF
once	TRBV5-1	TRBD2	TRBJ2-3	TGCGCCAGCACCAGACTAGCGGGAGGGCCGGATGATACGCAGTATTTT	CASTRLAGGPDDTQYF
few	TRBV7-2	TRBD2	TRBJ2-2	TGTGCCAGCAGCTTACGTGCGGGAGGGTACGGGGAGCTGTTTTTT	CASSLRAGGYGELFF
few	TRBV7-6	TRBD1	TRBJ2-7	TGTGCCAGCAGCCCTACGACAGGGAGTAATTTCTACGAGCAGTACTTC	CASSPTTGSNFYEQYF
NA	TRBV12-3/TRBV12-4	NA	TRBJ2-1	TGTGCCAGCAGTTTAATGCTAGAGGTCTCCTACAATGAGCAGTTCTTC	CASSLMLEVSYNEQFF
NA	TRBV20-1	TRBD1	TRBJ1-5	TGCAGTGCTAGTTCCCCCTTTGGAGGGGGCAGTCAGCCCCAGCATTTT	CSASSPFGGGSQPQHF
few	TRBV28	TRBD1	TRBJ2-7	TGTGCCAGCAGTCGGACAGGGGGATTCTACGAGCAGTACTTC	CASSRTGGFYEQYF
once	TRBV20-1	NA	TRBJ1-1	TGCAGTGCTAAGGAGGGTTTTAAAGCTTTCTTT	CSAKEGFKAFF
NA	TRBV4-3	NA	TRBJ1-5	TGCGCCAGCAGCCAAGAACCCGGCCTAGGCAATCAGCCCCAGCATTTT	CASSQEPGLGNQPQHF
many	TRBV7-2	NA	TRBJ2-7	TGTGCCAGCAGCTTAGTCGCTGCCGGGACGTCGAGCTCCTACGAGCAGTACTTC	CASSLVAAGTSSSYEQYF